This T cell receptor (beta chain) derives from a study of molecular identifiers for immune sequencing clone quantification. For the study at large: RNA from around 20,000 or 100,000 naive CD8 cells was split five ways in replicates, with four sequenced.

This clonotype has more than one count but fewer than ten. Libraries of naive CD8 T cells were made from roughly 20,000 to 1,000,000 sorted cells. They used 10%, 30% or 50% RNA. J was trimmed by 1 base and V by 0 bases; bases with no gene match: 5. The CDR3 has 16 amino acids. From germline, CDR1 is LGHNA and CDR2 YSLEER. TCRdb reprocessed the PCR reads via MiXCR and lists one record per CDR3 protein. The sample yields roughly 100,000 distinct CDR3 sequences, around 37% seen once. The clonotype originates from a human donor in good health. Some libraries in this study had Jurkat cell RNA spiked in. Sequenced: naive CD8+ T cells from blood, with Jurkat cell RNA spiked in. The sample's subset: FACS-sorted CD8+CD4-CCR7+CD45RA+ naive T cells. The chain carries TRBV4-3 and TRBJ2-7, with 8 bases fitting TRBD1. The CDR3 here is CASSQEIGTGSYEQYF. The CDR3 DNA follows: TGCGCCAGCAGCCAAGAAATCGGGACAGGATCCTACGAGCAGTACTTC.